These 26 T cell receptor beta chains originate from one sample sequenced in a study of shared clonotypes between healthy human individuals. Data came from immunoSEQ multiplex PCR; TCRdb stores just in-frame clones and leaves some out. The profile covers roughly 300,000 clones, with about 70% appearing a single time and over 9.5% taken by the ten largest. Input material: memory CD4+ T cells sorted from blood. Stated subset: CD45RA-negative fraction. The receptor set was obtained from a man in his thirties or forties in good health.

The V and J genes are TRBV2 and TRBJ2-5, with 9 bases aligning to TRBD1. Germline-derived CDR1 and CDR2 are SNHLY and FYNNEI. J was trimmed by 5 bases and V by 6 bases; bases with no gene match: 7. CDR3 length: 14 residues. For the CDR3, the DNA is TGTGCCAGCAGGACCGGGACAGGGCTCGAGACCCAGTACTTC. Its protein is CASRTGTGLETQYF.

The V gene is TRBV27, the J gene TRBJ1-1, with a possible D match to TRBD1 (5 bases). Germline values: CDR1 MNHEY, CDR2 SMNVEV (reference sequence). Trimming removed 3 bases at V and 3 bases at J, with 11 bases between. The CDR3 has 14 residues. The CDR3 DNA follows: TGTGCCAGCAGTTTCGGGAGAGGGGACACTGAAGCTTTCTTT. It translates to CASSFGRGDTEAFF.

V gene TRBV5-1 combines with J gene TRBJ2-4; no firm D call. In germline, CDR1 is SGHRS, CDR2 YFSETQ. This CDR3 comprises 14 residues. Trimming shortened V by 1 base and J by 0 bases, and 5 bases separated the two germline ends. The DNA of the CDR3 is TGCGCCAGCAGCTTGAGTCTAGCCAAAAACATTCAGTACTTC. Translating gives CASSLSLAKNIQYF. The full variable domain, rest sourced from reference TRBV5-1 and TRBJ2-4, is KAGVTQTPRYLIKTRGQQVTLSCSPISGHRSVSWYQQTPGQGLQFLFEYFSETQRNKGNFPGRFSGRQFSNSRSEMNVSTLELGDSALYLCASSLSLAKNIQYFGAGTRLSVL.

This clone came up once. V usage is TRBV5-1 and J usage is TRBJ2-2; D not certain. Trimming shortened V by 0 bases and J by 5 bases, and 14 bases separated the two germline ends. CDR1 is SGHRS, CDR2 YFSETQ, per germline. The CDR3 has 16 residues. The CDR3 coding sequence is TGCGCCAGCAGCTTGGACCCGGGCGCCGGGACCGGGGAGCTGTTTTTT. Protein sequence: CASSLDPGAGTGELFF.

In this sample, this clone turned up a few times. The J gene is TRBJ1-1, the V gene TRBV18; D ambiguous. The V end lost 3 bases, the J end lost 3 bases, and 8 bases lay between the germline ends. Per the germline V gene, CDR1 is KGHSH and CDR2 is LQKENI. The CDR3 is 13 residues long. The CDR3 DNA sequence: TGTGCCAGCTCACCGGATTTATACACTGAAGCTTTCTTT. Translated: CASSPDLYTEAFF.

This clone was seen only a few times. CDR3 in amino acids: CASSPLKVAGALAKNIQYF. The DNA for the CDR3 is TGTGCCAGCTCACCCCTAAAGGTAGCGGGAGCCCTAGCCAAAAACATTCAGTACTTC. The V call is TRBV18, the J call TRBJ2-4; TRBD2 agrees at 9 bases. Germline loops: CDR1 KGHSH, CDR2 LQKENI. The CDR3 contains 19 residues. With 3 bases clipped from V and 0 bases from J, the junction kept 12 bases outside the gene matches.

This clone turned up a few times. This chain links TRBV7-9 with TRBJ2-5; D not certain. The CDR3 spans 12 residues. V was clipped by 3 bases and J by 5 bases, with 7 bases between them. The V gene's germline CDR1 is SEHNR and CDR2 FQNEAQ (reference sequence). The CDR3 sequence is CASSLIPETQYF. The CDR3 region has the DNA TGTGCCAGCAGCTTGATCCCGGAGACCCAGTACTTC.

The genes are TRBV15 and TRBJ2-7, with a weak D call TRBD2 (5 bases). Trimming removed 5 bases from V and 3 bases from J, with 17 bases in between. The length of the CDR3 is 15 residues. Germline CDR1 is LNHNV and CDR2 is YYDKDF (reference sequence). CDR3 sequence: CATSYLTGLGYEQYF. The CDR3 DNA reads TGTGCCACCAGCTACCTAACGGGGTTAGGCTACGAGCAGTACTTC.

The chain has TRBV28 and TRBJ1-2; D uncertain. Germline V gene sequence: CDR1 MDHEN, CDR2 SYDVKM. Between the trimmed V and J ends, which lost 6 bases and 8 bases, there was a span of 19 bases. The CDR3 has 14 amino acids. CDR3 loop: CASRDGPLRRGYTF. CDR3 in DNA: TGTGCCAGCAGAGACGGGCCCTTACGCCGGGGCTACACCTTC.

The chain's CDR3 is CASSFFGDTQYF. DNA for the CDR3: TGTGCCAGCAGTTTTTTTGGGGATACGCAGTATTTT. J is TRBJ2-3 and V is TRBV27; the D is unclear. Trimming removed 3 bases at V and 6 bases at J, with 7 bases between. The CDR3 is made up of 12 amino acids. Germline V CDR1 and CDR2: MNHEY, SMNVEV (reference sequence).

The DNA for the CDR3 is TGCGCCAGCAGCCAAACTGGGTTGGGGAACACTGAAGCTTTCTTT. Its translation: CASSQTGLGNTEAFF. The chain links TRBV4-1 to TRBJ1-1; D is uncertain. The V end lost 2 bases, the J end lost 1 base, and 11 bases lay between the germline ends. The CDR3 length is 15 residues. Germline values: CDR1 MGHRA, CDR2 YSYEKL.

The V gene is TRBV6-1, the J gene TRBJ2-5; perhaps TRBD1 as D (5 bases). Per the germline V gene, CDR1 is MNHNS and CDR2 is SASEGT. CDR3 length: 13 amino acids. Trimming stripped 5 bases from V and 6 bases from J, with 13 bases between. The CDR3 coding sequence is TGTGCCAGCAGTTCAGGGAATGGAAAGACCCAGTACTTC. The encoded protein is CASSSGNGKTQYF.

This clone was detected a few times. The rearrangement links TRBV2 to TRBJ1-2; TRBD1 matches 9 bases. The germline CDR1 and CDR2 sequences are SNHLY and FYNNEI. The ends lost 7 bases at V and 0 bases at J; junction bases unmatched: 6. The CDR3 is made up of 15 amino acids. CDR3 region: CASTEGTGTNYGYTF. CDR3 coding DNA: TGTGCCAGCACCGAGGGGACAGGGACTAACTATGGCTACACCTTC.

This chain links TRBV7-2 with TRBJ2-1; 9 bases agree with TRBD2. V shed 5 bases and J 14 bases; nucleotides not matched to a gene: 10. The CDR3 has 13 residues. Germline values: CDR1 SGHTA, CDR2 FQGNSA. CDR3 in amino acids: CASSLPNSGRKFF. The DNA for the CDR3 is TGTGCCAGCAGCCTCCCGAATAGCGGGAGAAAGTTCTTC.

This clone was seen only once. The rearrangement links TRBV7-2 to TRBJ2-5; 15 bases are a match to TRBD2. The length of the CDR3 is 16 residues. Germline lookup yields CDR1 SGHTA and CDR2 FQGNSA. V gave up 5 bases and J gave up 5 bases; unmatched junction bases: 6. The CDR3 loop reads CASSAGLAGGAETQYF. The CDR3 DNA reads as TGTGCCAGCAGCGCTGGACTAGCGGGAGGGGCGGAGACCCAGTACTTC.

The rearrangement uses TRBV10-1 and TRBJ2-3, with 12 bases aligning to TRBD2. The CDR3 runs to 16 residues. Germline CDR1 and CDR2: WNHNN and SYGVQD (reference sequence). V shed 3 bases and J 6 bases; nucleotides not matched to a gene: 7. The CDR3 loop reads CASSDPTSGSPDTQYF. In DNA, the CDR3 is TGCGCCAGCAGTGACCCGACTAGCGGGAGTCCGGATACGCAGTATTTT.

The CDR3 region has the DNA TGCGCCAGCAGCTTGGAGGGAGGGGCAGTAAAAAACGAGCAGTACTTC. Protein sequence: CASSLEGGAVKNEQYF. V gene TRBV5-1 combines with J gene TRBJ2-7; 7 bases are a match to TRBD2. The germline V gene encodes CDR1 SGHRS and CDR2 YFSETQ. V lost 0 bases, J lost 5 bases, and 11 bases stayed unmatched. The CDR3 length is 16 residues.

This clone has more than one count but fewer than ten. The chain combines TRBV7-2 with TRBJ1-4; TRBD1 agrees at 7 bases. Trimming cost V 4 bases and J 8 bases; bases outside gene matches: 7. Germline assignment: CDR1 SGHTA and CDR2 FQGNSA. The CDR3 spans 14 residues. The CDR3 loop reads CASSSSGQLEKLFF. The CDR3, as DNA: TGTGCCAGCAGCTCCTCGGGACAGCTAGAAAAACTGTTTTTT.

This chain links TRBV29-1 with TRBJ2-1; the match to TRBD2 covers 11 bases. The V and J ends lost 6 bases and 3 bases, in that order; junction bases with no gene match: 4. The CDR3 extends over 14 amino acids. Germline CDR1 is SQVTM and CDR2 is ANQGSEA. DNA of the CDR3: TGCAGCGTGGCGGGACTAGCGGTCTACAATGAGCAGTTCTTC. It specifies CSVAGLAVYNEQFF.

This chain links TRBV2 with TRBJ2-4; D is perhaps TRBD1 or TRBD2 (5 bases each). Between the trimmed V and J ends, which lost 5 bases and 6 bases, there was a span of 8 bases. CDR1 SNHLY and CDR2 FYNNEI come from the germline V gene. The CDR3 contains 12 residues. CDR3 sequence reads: CASSRDRNIQYF. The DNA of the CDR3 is TGTGCCAGCAGTAGGGACCGAAACATTCAGTACTTC.

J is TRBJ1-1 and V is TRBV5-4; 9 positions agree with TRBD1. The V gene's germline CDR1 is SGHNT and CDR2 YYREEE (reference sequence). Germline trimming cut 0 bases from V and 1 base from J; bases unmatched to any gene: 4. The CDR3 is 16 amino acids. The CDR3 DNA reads TGTGCCAGCAGCTTGGGACAGGGGGGAAGGAACACTGAAGCTTTCTTT. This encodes CASSLGQGGRNTEAFF.

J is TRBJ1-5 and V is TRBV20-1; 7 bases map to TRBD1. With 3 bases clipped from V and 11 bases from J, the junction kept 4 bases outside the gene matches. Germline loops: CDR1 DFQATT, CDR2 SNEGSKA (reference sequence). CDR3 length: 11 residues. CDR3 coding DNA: TGCAGTGCTAGGACAGGGTTGTCCCAGCATTTT. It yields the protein CSARTGLSQHF.

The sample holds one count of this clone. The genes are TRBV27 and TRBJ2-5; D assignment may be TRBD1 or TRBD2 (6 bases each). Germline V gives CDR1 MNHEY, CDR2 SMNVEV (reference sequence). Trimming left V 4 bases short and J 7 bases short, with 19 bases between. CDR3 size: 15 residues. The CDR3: CASSSIQTGGGTQYF. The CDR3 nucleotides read TGTGCCAGCAGTTCAATCCAGACAGGAGGGGGGACCCAGTACTTC.

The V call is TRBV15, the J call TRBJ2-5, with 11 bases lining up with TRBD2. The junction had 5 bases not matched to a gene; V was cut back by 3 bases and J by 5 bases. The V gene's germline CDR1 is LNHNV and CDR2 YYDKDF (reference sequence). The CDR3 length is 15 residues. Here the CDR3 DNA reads TGTGCCACCAGCAGGTGGACTAGCGGGTCGGAGACCCAGTACTTC. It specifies CATSRWTSGSETQYF.

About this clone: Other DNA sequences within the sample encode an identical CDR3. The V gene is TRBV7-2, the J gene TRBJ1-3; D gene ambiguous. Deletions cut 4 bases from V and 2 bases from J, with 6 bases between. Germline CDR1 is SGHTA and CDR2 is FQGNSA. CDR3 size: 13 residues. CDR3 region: CASSSGPGNTIYF. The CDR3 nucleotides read TGTGCCAGCAGCTCGGGTCCTGGAAACACCATATATTTT.

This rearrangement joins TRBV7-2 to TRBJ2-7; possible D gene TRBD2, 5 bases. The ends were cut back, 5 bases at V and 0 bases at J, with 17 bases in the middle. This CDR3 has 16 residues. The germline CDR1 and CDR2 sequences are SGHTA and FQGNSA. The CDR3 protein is CASSRPGGPTSYEQYF. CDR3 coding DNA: TGTGCCAGCAGCCGCCCGGGCGGGCCAACCTCCTACGAGCAGTACTTC.